The 27 T cell receptor beta chains listed next were all sequenced from one sample in a study of T cells after yellow fever vaccination. Each CDR3 protein gets one entry after TCRdb re-called the 5' RACE reads with MiXCR. The data hold 300,000 to 350,000 distinct CDR3 sequences, with approximately 4% observed a single time. Sample: PBMCs, taken 15 days after the yellow fever booster vaccination. Receptors were obtained from a man aged 18 to 35 who received the YFV17D yellow fever vaccine.

This clonotype was counted ten times or more. The rearrangement uses TRBV7-2 and TRBJ2-5, with 7 bases identical to TRBD2. This CDR3 has 15 residues. V lost 5 bases and J lost 5; bases outside the gene matches: 11. Germline CDR1 SGHTA, CDR2 FQGNSA. The CDR3 sequence is CASSPRSMGGETQYF. CDR3 DNA: TGTGCCAGCAGCCCTAGAAGCATGGGGGGGGAGACCCAGTACTTC.

This clonotype was counted many times. The chain joins TRBV27 to TRBJ1-2, with 7 bases identical to TRBD1. The ends lost 4 bases at V and 1 base at J; junction bases unmatched: 3. CDR1 is MNHEY, CDR2 SMNVEV, per germline (reference sequence). This CDR3 is built from 14 residues. DNA for the CDR3: TGTGCCAGCAGTTCGTACAGGGGTAACTATGGCTACACCTTC. Translated: CASSSYRGNYGYTF.

The gene calls are TRBV20-1 and TRBJ2-5, with 14 bases identical to TRBD2. Germline assignment: CDR1 DFQATT and CDR2 SNEGSKA (reference sequence). Unmatched junction bases numbered 4, after V lost 5 bases and J lost 5 bases. The CDR3 covers 14 residues. In nucleotides, the CDR3 is TGCAGTGCTCGGGGACTAGCGGGGGACGAGACCCAGTACTTC. This sequence encodes CSARGLAGDETQYF.

This clonotype has a count of ten or more. This sequence joins TRBV12-3 or TRBV12-4 and TRBJ2-7, with TRBD2 matching 11 bases. The CDR3 sequence is 15 residues long. The ends lost 6 bases at V and 6 bases at J; junction bases unmatched: 10. CDR3 DNA sequence: TGTGCCAGCAGGAACACCGGGACTAGCGGAACCGAGCAGTACTTC. Protein product: CASRNTGTSGTEQYF.

At least ten counts were recorded for this clonotype. The chain combines TRBV6-2 or TRBV6-3 with TRBJ2-5; 12 bases agree with TRBD2. The CDR3 consists of 15 residues. The V gene's germline CDR1 is MNHEY and CDR2 SVGEGT. The V gene end was trimmed by 6 bases and the J gene end by 5 bases; junction bases not matched to a gene: 7. CDR3 loop: CASSRRLAGVETQYF. The CDR3 DNA sequence: TGTGCCAGCAGCCGCCGACTAGCGGGGGTGGAGACCCAGTACTTC.

This clonotype was counted ten times or more. The chain joins TRBV11-2 to TRBJ2-2; TRBD1 agrees at 9 bases. The CDR3 is made up of 15 amino acids. From germline, CDR1 is SGHAT and CDR2 FQNNGV. V shed 3 bases, J shed 7 bases, and the junction held 6 bases outside the gene matches. The CDR3 spells CASSFNRGRSGELFF. The CDR3 coding sequence is TGTGCCAGCAGCTTCAACAGGGGGCGAAGCGGGGAGCTGTTTTTT.

This clonotype was seen ten or more times. The J gene is TRBJ1-2, the V gene TRBV20-1; TRBD1 matches at 9 bases. Trimming at V came to 6 bases and at J to 6 bases, leaving 8 bases not matched to a gene. Germline V lookup: CDR1 DFQATT, CDR2 SNEGSKA (reference sequence). This CDR3 is built from 13 residues. In DNA form, the CDR3 reads TGCAGTGCAACCGGGACAGGGTACAATGGCTACACCTTC. This encodes CSATGTGYNGYTF.

The CDR3 region has the DNA TGCGCCAGCAGCCTTCAGGGCCAGGGAGATTCACCCCTCCACTTT. Translated, it gives CASSLQGQGDSPLHF. The gene calls are TRBV5-1 and TRBJ1-6; perhaps TRBD1 as D (5 bases). Germline V CDR1 and CDR2: SGHRS, YFSETQ. The CDR3 runs 15 residues. V was trimmed by 4 bases and J by 8 bases, leaving 16 bases between them.

This chain connects TRBV6-6 to TRBJ1-2; TRBD1 aligns across 11 bases. The CDR3 covers 18 residues. Germline V CDR1 and CDR2: MNHNY, SVGAGI (reference sequence). V shed 5 bases, J shed 3 bases, and the junction held 14 bases outside the gene matches. The CDR3 sequence: CASSTSVLGDRGDYGYTF. The DNA of the CDR3 is TGTGCCAGCAGTACCTCGGTGTTAGGGGACAGGGGGGACTATGGCTACACCTTC.

This clonotype was observed a handful of times. The rearrangement uses TRBV10-3 and TRBJ2-3; D remains ambiguous. The CDR3 covers 15 residues. Trimming pared 6 bases from V and 0 bases from J, leaving 13 bases between. Looked up from germline, CDR1 is ENHRY and CDR2 is SYGVKD. CDR3 sequence: CAIRGSGTSTDTQYF. In DNA form, the CDR3 reads TGTGCCATCAGGGGGTCTGGTACTAGCACAGATACGCAGTATTTT.

The chain couples TRBV4-3 to TRBJ2-7; D call uncertain. This CDR3 has 11 residues. V lost 0 bases, J lost 7 bases, and 4 bases lay in between. Germline assignment: CDR1 LGHNA and CDR2 YSLEER. CDR3 nucleotide sequence: TGCGCCAGCAGCCAAGAAGAGGAGCAGTACGTC. Encoded protein: CASSQEEEQYV.

The V and J genes are TRBV6-2 or TRBV6-3 and TRBJ1-4; D is undetermined. V was clipped by 6 bases and J by 7 bases, with 15 bases between them. The CDR3 runs 14 residues. Germline assignment: CDR1 MNHEY and CDR2 SVGEGT. The CDR3 DNA is TGTGCCAGCAGGGGATTAGGAGACCGTGAAAAACTGTTTTTT. It yields the protein CASRGLGDREKLFF.

This clonotype was counted many times. The chain has TRBV6-5 and TRBJ2-3; TRBD1 agrees at 9 bases. The V and J ends lost 2 bases and 5 bases, in that order; junction bases with no gene match: 5. This CDR3 has 15 amino acids. Germline V gene lookup returns CDR1 MNHEY and CDR2 SVGAGI. The CDR3 spells CASSYGDRERDTQYF. The CDR3 bases are TGTGCCAGCAGTTACGGGGACAGGGAAAGAGATACGCAGTATTTT.

This clonotype has at least ten counts. This chain connects TRBV7-3 to TRBJ2-2; TRBD2 aligns across 10 bases. The ends lost 6 bases at V and 3 bases at J; junction bases unmatched: 4. Germline assignment: CDR1 SGHTA and CDR2 FQGTGA. The CDR3 extends over 15 amino acids. The CDR3 DNA follows: TGTGCCAGCAGGACTCTAGCGGGAGACACCGGGGAGCTGTTTTTT. Translation: CASRTLAGDTGELFF.

The gene calls are TRBV3-1 and TRBJ1-3; 11 bases line up with TRBD1. Unmatched junction bases numbered 4, after V lost 11 bases and J lost 4 bases. Germline V gene lookup returns CDR1 LGHDT and CDR2 YNNKEL (reference sequence). CDR3 length: 13 amino acids. CDR3 coding DNA: TGTGCCTGCTGGGACAGGGGGGGAAACACCATATATTTT. This translates into CACWDRGGNTIYF.

This clonotype was found many times. The J gene is TRBJ2-6, the V gene TRBV6-6; no definite D call. The CDR3 contains 16 residues. The germline CDR1 and CDR2 sequences are MNHNY and SVGAGI (reference sequence). With 6 bases removed from V and 3 bases from J, the gap between germline ends came to 15 bases. CDR3 sequence: CASSFRLGGGANVLTF. CDR3 DNA: TGTGCCAGCAGCTTTCGGCTCGGTGGTGGGGCCAACGTCCTGACTTTC.

The gene calls are TRBV5-1 and TRBJ2-5; TRBD1 is a possible D gene (6 bases). The CDR3 consists of 13 residues. The V gene lost 3 bases and the J gene lost 4 bases, with 10 bases spanning the gap. Germline CDR1 SGHRS, CDR2 YFSETQ. In nucleotides, the CDR3 is TGCGCCAGCAGCTCCACAGGGATAGAGACCCAGTACTTC. It translates to CASSSTGIETQYF.

In its sample, this clonotype was seen a few times. The V gene is TRBV7-8, the J gene TRBJ1-2, with D tentatively TRBD1 (5 bases). There are 14 residues in the CDR3. Per the germline V gene, CDR1 is SGHVS and CDR2 is FQNEAQ. Deletions cut 5 bases from V and 0 bases from J, with 10 bases between. The CDR3 spells CASSPDRANYGYTF. The CDR3 coding sequence is TGTGCCAGCAGCCCAGACAGAGCTAACTATGGCTACACCTTC.

In its sample, this clonotype was seen a few times. V is TRBV20-1 and J is TRBJ2-5; D gene uncertain. Germline lookup yields CDR1 DFQATT and CDR2 SNEGSKA (reference sequence). Trimming removed 6 bases from V and 1 base from J, with 18 bases in between. The CDR3 has 15 residues. The CDR3 region has the DNA TGCAGTGCCCAAGGGTTGCAGGATTCCCAAGAGACCCAGTACTTC. This encodes CSAQGLQDSQETQYF.

The rearrangement links TRBV6-5 to TRBJ2-5; D gene uncertain. In germline, CDR1 is MNHEY, CDR2 SVGAGI. V dropped 5 bases and J dropped 3 bases, with 13 bases sitting between them. The length of the CDR3 is 14 residues. Written as DNA, the CDR3 is TGTGCCAGCAGTGTCTCTGTGGGGAAAGAGACCCAGTACTTC. This codes for CASSVSVGKETQYF.

This clonotype was seen at least ten times. The junction shows a germline mismatch at one end, possibly a read error. The chain recombines TRBV5-1 with TRBJ2-1; perhaps TRBD2 as D (7 bases). This CDR3 region has 15 residues. CDR1 and CDR2 (germline): SGHRS, YFSETQ. CDR3 coding DNA: TGTGCCAGCAGCTTGGGCGGGGGCCTTTACAATGAGCAGTTCTTC. Encoded protein: CASSLGGGLYNEQFF.

There are many counts of this clonotype. V and J are TRBV24-1 and TRBJ1-1, with D tentatively TRBD1 (5 bases). Germline CDR1 is KGHDR and CDR2 is SFDVKD. The V and J ends lost 4 bases and 8 bases respectively, with 13 bases between them. This CDR3 contains 13 residues. CDR3 loop: CATSEPDSEEAFF. CDR3 nucleotide sequence: TGTGCCACCAGTGAACCTGACAGCGAAGAAGCTTTCTTT.

V usage is TRBV2 and J usage is TRBJ1-2, with D uncertain. V was cut by 2 bases and J by 5 bases, with 15 bases left in between. The CDR3 extends over 15 amino acids. Germline lookup yields CDR1 SNHLY and CDR2 FYNNEI. The CDR3 region has the DNA TGTGCCAGCAGTGAACTAGAGGCCGGAGGGTATGGCTACACCTTC. Translation: CASSELEAGGYGYTF.

The J gene is TRBJ1-3, the V gene TRBV2; the match to TRBD1 covers 8 bases. V trimming: 11 bases; J trimming: 0 bases; junction bases outside the gene matches: 6. From germline, CDR1 is SNHLY and CDR2 FYNNEI. CDR3 length: 14 residues. The CDR3 sequence: CAGRQGSSGNTIYF. The CDR3 DNA follows: TGTGCCGGGAGACAGGGGAGCTCTGGAAACACCATATATTTT.

This clonotype has at least ten counts. The CDR3 here is CASSLGGPPYTQYF. The CDR3 DNA reads TGTGCCAGCAGCTTAGGGGGGCCTCCCTATACGCAGTATTTT. The rearrangement uses TRBV7-2 and TRBJ2-3; TRBD1 might be the D (6 bases). The CDR3 sequence is 14 residues long. The V gene's germline CDR1 is SGHTA and CDR2 FQGNSA. Trimming removed 1 base from V and 7 bases from J, with 12 bases in between.

The chain uses TRBV6-1 and TRBJ2-3; D remains unclear. V was clipped by 2 bases and J by 6 bases, with 15 bases between them. The germline V gene has CDR1 MNHNS and CDR2 SASEGT. This CDR3 is 15 amino acids long. CDR3 in amino acids: CASSEPPGPEDTQYF. For the CDR3, the DNA is TGTGCCAGCAGTGAACCCCCCGGACCAGAGGATACGCAGTATTTT.

At least ten counts were recorded for this clonotype. The chain combines TRBV6-1 with TRBJ2-7; tentative D call: TRBD1 (5 bases). V lost 4 bases to trimming and J lost 6 bases, with 13 bases between them. This CDR3 has 13 amino acids. Germline assignment: CDR1 MNHNS and CDR2 SASEGT. The CDR3 reads CASSATRVGEQYF. The CDR3, as DNA: TGTGCCAGCAGTGCAACCAGGGTTGGCGAGCAGTACTTC.